Below are 30 T cell receptor beta chains sequenced from a single sample in a study of blood T cells in healthy people across ages. The second PCR ran about 6 to 11 cycles with a sample-barcoded 5' primer and J-beta primers. TCRdb reprocessed the 5' RACE reads with MiXCR, giving one entry per CDR3 protein. Counted here are 790,000 or so distinct CDR3 sequences, roughly 56% occurring once; the ten biggest clones make up approximately 24%. Material for sequencing was blood. The receptors come from a man aged 40-55 years in good health.

A few counts support this clonotype. V and J are TRBV30 and TRBJ1-1, with a possible D match to TRBD1 (6 bases). Germline values: CDR1 GTSNPN, CDR2 SVGIG (reference sequence). The length of the CDR3 is 13 residues. The V gene lost 3 bases and the J gene lost 11 bases, with 19 bases spanning the gap. CDR3 bases: TGTGCCTGGAGGACTAGGACTCGGGGGCGTGCTTTCTTT. Amino acids: CAWRTRTRGRAFF.

The chain uses TRBV4-1 and TRBJ2-5; D possibly uses TRBD1 or TRBD2 (5 bases each). The closer fit of TRBJ2-7 to the DNA end suggests the J call may be wrong. The CDR3 loop spans 16 amino acids. The germline CDR1 and CDR2 sequences are MGHRA and YSYEKL. DNA of the CDR3: TGCGCCAGCAGCCCAGAGGGGACCTCCCTGGGCTCCGAGCAGTACTTC. It yields the protein CASSPEGTSLGSEQYF.

This chain links TRBV24-1 with TRBJ1-2, with 9 bases lining up with TRBD1. The germline V gene has CDR1 KGHDR and CDR2 SFDVKD. Trimming took 12 bases from V and 2 from J; bases not matched to a gene: 6. The CDR3 loop spans 13 amino acids. The DNA for the CDR3 is TGTGCCGTCAAACAGGGGGCGAACTATGGCTACACCTTC. Residues: CAVKQGANYGYTF.

V is TRBV27 and J is TRBJ1-1; no clear D gene. V lost 4 bases and J 4 bases, leaving 22 bases between the germline ends. The CDR3 extends over 17 amino acids. Germline CDR1 MNHEY, CDR2 SMNVEV (reference sequence). CDR3 in DNA: TGTGCCAGCAGTTCGCAGCTAAGCCCTTTACGGGCCACTGAAGCTTTCTTT. It translates to CASSSQLSPLRATEAFF.

This rearrangement joins TRBV28 to TRBJ2-7, with D perhaps TRBD1 (5 bases). Germline V gives CDR1 MDHEN, CDR2 SYDVKM. The ends were cut back, 5 bases at V and 6 bases at J, with 17 bases in the middle. This CDR3 is 14 amino acids long. The CDR3 reads CASSPYRQMGEQYF. Written as DNA, the CDR3 is TGTGCCAGCAGTCCCTACCGACAGATGGGCGAGCAGTACTTC.

This clonotype was observed a handful of times. CDR3 sequence (DNA): TGTGCCAGCAGTGGCGATTCAGGGGCCTACGAGCAGTACTTC. It yields the protein CASSGDSGAYEQYF. The V call is TRBV2, the J call TRBJ2-5, with TRBD1 as a possible D gene (6 bases). The better agreement between TRBJ2-7 and the DNA end casts doubt on the J call. This CDR3 comprises 14 residues. CDR1 SNHLY and CDR2 FYNNEI come from the germline V gene.

This chain uses TRBV6-5 with TRBJ2-1; D tentatively fits TRBD1 or TRBD2 (5 bases each). This CDR3 has 12 amino acids. Trimming stripped 9 bases from V and 12 bases from J, with 18 bases between. CDR1 and CDR2 (germline): MNHEY, SVGAGI. CDR3: CASGTELLSQFF. The DNA for the CDR3 is TGTGCCAGTGGGACCGAGCTCCTTTCGCAGTTCTTC.

This rearrangement joins TRBV5-1 to TRBJ2-7; perhaps D is TRBD1 or TRBD2 (6 bases each). The germline V and J ends were trimmed by 0 bases and 7 bases, with 26 bases remaining between them. The CDR3 runs to 18 residues. Germline CDR1 is SGHRS and CDR2 is YFSETQ. This chain's CDR3 is CASSLVPATGLLDSEQYF. CDR3 DNA: TGCGCCAGCAGCTTGGTCCCGGCTACGGGACTTCTGGACAGTGAGCAGTACTTC.

The V call is TRBV7-2, the J call TRBJ2-4; D not certain. The J call is uncertain, as TRBJ2-7 better fits the DNA end. The CDR3 extends over 14 amino acids. Germline CDR1 and CDR2: SGHTA and FQGNSA. Here the CDR3 reads CASSLGHLYYEQYF. As DNA, the CDR3 is TGTGCCAGCAGCTTAGGGCACCTTTACTACGAGCAGTACTTC.

This clonotype has more than one count but fewer than ten. The V call is TRBV6-6, the J call TRBJ2-3; D remains ambiguous. The CDR3 sequence is 11 residues long. The germline V gene encodes CDR1 MNHNY and CDR2 SVGAGI (reference sequence). The V gene lost 8 bases and the J gene lost 1 base, with 4 bases spanning the gap. The CDR3 is CASGRTDTQYF. CDR3 nucleotides: TGTGCCAGCGGCCGCACAGATACGCAGTATTTT.

V and J are TRBV7-8 and TRBJ2-4, with 9 bases fitting TRBD2. This CDR3 spans 15 amino acids. Trimming took 5 bases from V and 13 from J; bases not matched to a gene: 15. Germline loops: CDR1 SGHVS, CDR2 FQNEAQ. In DNA form, the CDR3 reads TGTGCCAGCAGCCCAAGGGGGACTAGCCAATCCCAGCAGTACTTC. It encodes CASSPRGTSQSQQYF.

The chain is built from TRBV7-2 and TRBJ1-2, with 7 bases matching TRBD1. J lost 11 bases, V lost 3 bases, and 12 bases had no gene match. This CDR3 is 14 amino acids long. Germline CDR1 SGHTA, CDR2 FQGNSA. CDR3 in amino acids: CASSFEPTGKMYTF. CDR3 in DNA: TGTGCCAGCAGCTTCGAGCCGACAGGGAAAATGTACACCTTC.

By share of the sample, this clonotype is medium-sized (0.01 to 0.1%). The V and J genes are TRBV7-2 and TRBJ2-7; 10 bases are shared with TRBD2. Germline assignment: CDR1 SGHTA and CDR2 FQGNSA. The CDR3 runs 15 residues. Trimming removed 0 bases from V and 1 base from J; junction bases left unmatched: 0. The CDR3 bases are TGTGCCAGCAGCTTAGCTAGCGGGGGGTCCTACGAGCAGTACTTC. Translated, it gives CASSLASGGSYEQYF.

V usage is TRBV20-1 and J usage is TRBJ2-6, with TRBD1 identical over 10 bases. Trimming removed 5 bases from V and 0 bases from J; junction bases left unmatched: 4. The CDR3 is made up of 16 amino acids. CDR1 and CDR2 (germline): DFQATT, SNEGSKA (reference sequence). CDR3: CSAPGDRGSGANVLTF. The CDR3, as DNA: TGCAGTGCTCCTGGGGACAGGGGCTCTGGGGCCAACGTCCTGACTTTC.

The CDR3 reads CASSQGPREGREETQYF. As DNA, the CDR3 is TGTGCCAGCAGCCAAGGTCCGAGAGAGGGTAGGGAAGAGACCCAGTACTTC. The rearrangement joins TRBV3-1 to TRBJ2-5; D perhaps matches TRBD2 (5 bases). The CDR3 runs 17 residues. Germline assignment: CDR1 LGHDT and CDR2 YNNKEL (reference sequence). Trimming removed 1 base from V and 3 bases from J, with 18 bases in between.

This clonotype appeared once. The chain employs TRBV3-1 and TRBJ2-1, with D tentatively TRBD2 (5 bases). The length of the CDR3 is 16 residues. Germline loops: CDR1 LGHDT, CDR2 YNNKEL (reference sequence). Trimming shortened V by 7 bases and J by 0 bases, and 16 bases separated the two germline ends. The CDR3 DNA reads as TGTGCCAGCACCCTAAACGGGATTAGCTCCTACAATGAGCAGTTCTTC. It codes for CASTLNGISSYNEQFF.

The J gene is TRBJ2-1, the V gene TRBV6-5; D possibly corresponds to TRBD1 (6 bases). CDR1 is MNHEY, CDR2 SVGAGI, per germline. Trimming removed 6 bases from V and 8 bases from J, with 14 bases in between. The CDR3 is made up of 13 amino acids. CDR3 sequence reads: CASSLGNRDEQFF. The CDR3 bases are TGTGCCAGCAGCTTAGGGAACAGGGATGAGCAGTTCTTC.

This clonotype was picked up many times. This chain connects TRBV29-1 to TRBJ1-1; D remains ambiguous. Germline values: CDR1 SQVTM, CDR2 ANQGSEA. This CDR3 has 14 residues. V was trimmed by 3 bases and J by 4 bases, leaving 15 bases between them. Here the CDR3 DNA reads TGCAGCGTTGATGTGGGCAGGTGGGGCACTGAAGCTTTCTTT. Its translation: CSVDVGRWGTEAFF.

This clonotype was observed at least ten times. This chain joins TRBV6-6 and TRBJ2-1; TRBD2 matches at 7 bases. Germline CDR1 and CDR2: MNHNY and SVGAGI (reference sequence). The CDR3 has 15 amino acids. Trimming removed 2 bases from V and 0 bases from J; junction bases left unmatched: 1. CDR3 sequence: CASSYGGGSYNEQFF. DNA for the CDR3: TGTGCCAGCAGTTACGGGGGGGGCTCCTACAATGAGCAGTTCTTC.

The CDR3 DNA is TGCGCCAGCAGCTTGGAAGGGGAGACTGAGCAGTACTTC. This translates into CASSLEGETEQYF. The chain couples TRBV5-1 to TRBJ2-4; possibly TRBD1 or TRBD2 for D (5 bases each). CDR1 SGHRS and CDR2 YFSETQ come from the germline V gene. The CDR3 length is 13 residues. V was pared by 0 bases and J by 13 bases, with 14 bases between.

The chain recombines TRBV7-2 with TRBJ2-5; D is perhaps TRBD2 (6 bases). The J call may be in error: the DNA end matches TRBJ2-7 better. CDR1 and CDR2 (germline): SGHTA, FQGNSA. This CDR3 has 13 amino acids. CDR3 sequence reads: CASSVVGGNEQYF. The CDR3 nucleotides read TGTGCCAGCAGCGTAGTCGGAGGGAACGAGCAGTACTTC.

This clonotype was observed a few times. The V and J genes are TRBV6-6 and TRBJ2-4; 12 bases line up with TRBD2. The J call may not be correct, given that the DNA end is closer to TRBJ2-7. The CDR3 has 17 amino acids. Germline V gene sequence: CDR1 MNHNY, CDR2 SVGAGI (reference sequence). The CDR3 region is CASSRGLAGRSVDEQYF. CDR3 DNA: TGTGCCAGCAGTCGAGGACTAGCGGGAAGGTCTGTTGACGAGCAGTACTTC.

The chain has TRBV29-1 and TRBJ1-2; D is unclear. The length of the CDR3 is 12 residues. The V and J ends lost 6 bases and 0 bases respectively, with 8 bases between them. The germline V gene encodes CDR1 SQVTM and CDR2 ANQGSEA. The CDR3 region is CSVGGANYGYTF. CDR3 bases: TGCAGCGTCGGAGGAGCTAACTATGGCTACACCTTC.

This clonotype was seen a handful of times. V usage is TRBV27 and J usage is TRBJ2-7; D remains ambiguous. The CDR3 extends over 14 amino acids. Trimming pared 5 bases from V and 1 base from J, leaving 12 bases between. The germline V gene has CDR1 MNHEY and CDR2 SMNVEV (reference sequence). Here the CDR3 DNA reads TGTGCCAGCAGTGTTGGTTCGTCATCCTACGAGCAGTACTTC. Amino acids: CASSVGSSSYEQYF.

The J gene is TRBJ2-3, the V gene TRBV4-1; TRBD2 matches 12 bases. Germline CDR1 reads MGHRA; CDR2 reads YSYEKL. CDR3 length equals 16 residues. J gave up 5 bases and V 6 bases, and 9 bases lay outside the gene matches. CDR3 in DNA: TGCGCCAGCAGATTGGCTAGCGGGAGGGCGAAAGATACGCAGTATTTT. Protein sequence: CASRLASGRAKDTQYF.

The gene calls are TRBV29-1 and TRBJ2-3; D is possibly TRBD1 (5 bases). V lost 7 bases and J lost 4, with 9 bases in between. The CDR3 is 11 amino acids. Germline-derived CDR1 and CDR2 are SQVTM and ANQGSEA. This CDR3 is CSGGSADTQYF. The CDR3 nucleotides are TGCAGCGGGGGCAGTGCAGATACGCAGTATTTT.

The chain joins TRBV5-1 to TRBJ1-5; D is possibly TRBD1 (6 bases). The CDR3 extends over 19 amino acids. V was shortened by 4 bases and J by 1 base, with 24 bases between the two germline ends. CDR1 SGHRS and CDR2 YFSETQ come from the germline V gene. The CDR3 sequence is CASSKTGAVTGRSNQPQHF. CDR3 coding DNA: TGCGCCAGCAGCAAGACAGGAGCGGTGACGGGTAGGAGCAATCAGCCCCAGCATTTT.

The V gene is TRBV11-3, the J gene TRBJ2-4; D might be TRBD1 or TRBD2, each matching 7 bases. The assigned J gene may be wrong: the sequence end matches TRBJ2-5 better. The CDR3 spans 16 residues. Germline V CDR1 and CDR2: SGHNT, YENEEA. CDR3 amino acids: CASSSGWRGTEETQYF. CDR3 DNA: TGTGCCAGCAGCTCGGGCTGGCGGGGGACAGAAGAGACCCAGTACTTC.

The rearrangement joins TRBV6-6 to TRBJ2-7; tentative D call: TRBD1 (6 bases). The CDR3 length is 14 residues. The V and J ends lost 5 bases and 3 bases respectively, with 14 bases between them. In germline, CDR1 is MNHNY, CDR2 SVGAGI (reference sequence). This CDR3 reads CASSDKTGIYEQYF. CDR3 in DNA: TGTGCCAGCAGTGATAAGACAGGAATCTACGAGCAGTACTTC.

This clonotype was detected many times. The chain links TRBV29-1 to TRBJ2-1; D might be TRBD1 (5 bases). Between the trimmed V and J ends, which lost 6 bases and 8 bases, there was a span of 17 bases. This CDR3 comprises 13 residues. Looked up from germline, CDR1 is SQVTM and CDR2 is ANQGSEA. This chain's CDR3 is CSVAQGRSDEQFF. CDR3 in DNA: TGCAGCGTGGCGCAGGGCCGTTCGGATGAGCAGTTCTTC.